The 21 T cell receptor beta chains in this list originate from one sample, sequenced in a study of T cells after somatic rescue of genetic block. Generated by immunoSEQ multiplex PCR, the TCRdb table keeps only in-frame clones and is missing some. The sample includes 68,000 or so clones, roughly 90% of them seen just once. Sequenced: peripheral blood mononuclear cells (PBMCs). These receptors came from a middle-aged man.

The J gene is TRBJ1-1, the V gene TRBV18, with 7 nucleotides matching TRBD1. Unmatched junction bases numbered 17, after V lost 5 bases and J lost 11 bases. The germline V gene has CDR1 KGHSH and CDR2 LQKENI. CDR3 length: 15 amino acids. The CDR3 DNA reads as TGTGCCAGCTCAACCGTGCAGGGGGGCCGGGGGTATGCTTTCTTT. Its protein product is CASSTVQGGRGYAFF.

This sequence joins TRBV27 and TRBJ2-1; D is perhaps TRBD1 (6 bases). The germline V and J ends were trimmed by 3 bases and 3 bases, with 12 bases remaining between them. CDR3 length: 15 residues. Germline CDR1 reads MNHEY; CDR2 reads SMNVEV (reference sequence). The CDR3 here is CASSFWAGDYNEQFF. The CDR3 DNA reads TGTGCCAGCAGTTTCTGGGCAGGGGACTACAATGAGCAGTTCTTC.

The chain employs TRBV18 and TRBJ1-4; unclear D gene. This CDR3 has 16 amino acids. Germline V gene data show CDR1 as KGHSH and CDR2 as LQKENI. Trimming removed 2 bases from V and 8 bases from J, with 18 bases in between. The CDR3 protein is CASSPYPAGRAEKLFF. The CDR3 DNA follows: TGTGCCAGCTCACCATATCCGGCGGGTAGGGCCGAAAAACTGTTTTTT.

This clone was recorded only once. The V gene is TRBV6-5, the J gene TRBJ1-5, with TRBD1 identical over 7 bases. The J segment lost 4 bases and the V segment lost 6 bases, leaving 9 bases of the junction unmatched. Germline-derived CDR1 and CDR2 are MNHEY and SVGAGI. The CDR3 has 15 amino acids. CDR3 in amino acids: CASSHDRASNQPQHF. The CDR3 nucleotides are TGTGCCAGCAGCCACGACAGGGCCTCTAATCAGCCCCAGCATTTT.

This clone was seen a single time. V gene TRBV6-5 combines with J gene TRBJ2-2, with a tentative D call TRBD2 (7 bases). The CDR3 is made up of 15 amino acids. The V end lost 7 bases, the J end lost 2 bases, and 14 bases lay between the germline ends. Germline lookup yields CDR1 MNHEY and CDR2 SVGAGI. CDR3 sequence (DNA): TGTGCCAGCAAGGGGGGGACTACTAACACCGGGGAGCTGTTTTTT. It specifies CASKGGTTNTGELFF.

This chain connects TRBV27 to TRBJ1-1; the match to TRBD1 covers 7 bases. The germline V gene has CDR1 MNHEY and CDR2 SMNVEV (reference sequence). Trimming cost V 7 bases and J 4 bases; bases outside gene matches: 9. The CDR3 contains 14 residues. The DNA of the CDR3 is TGTGCCAGCAAGTTCGACAGGGCGGGCACTGAAGCTTTCTTT. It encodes CASKFDRAGTEAFF.

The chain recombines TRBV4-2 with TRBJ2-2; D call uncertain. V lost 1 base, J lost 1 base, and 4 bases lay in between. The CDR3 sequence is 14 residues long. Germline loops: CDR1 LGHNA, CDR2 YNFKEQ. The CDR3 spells CASSQGRNTGELFF. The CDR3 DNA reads TGTGCCAGCAGCCAAGGTCGGAACACCGGGGAGCTGTTTTTT.

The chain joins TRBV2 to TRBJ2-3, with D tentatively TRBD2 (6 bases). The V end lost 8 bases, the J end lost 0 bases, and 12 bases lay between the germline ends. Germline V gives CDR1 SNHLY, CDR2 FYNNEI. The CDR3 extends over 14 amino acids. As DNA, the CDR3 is TGTGCCAGCCATGACGGAGGGAGCACAGATACGCAGTATTTT. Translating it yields CASHDGGSTDTQYF.

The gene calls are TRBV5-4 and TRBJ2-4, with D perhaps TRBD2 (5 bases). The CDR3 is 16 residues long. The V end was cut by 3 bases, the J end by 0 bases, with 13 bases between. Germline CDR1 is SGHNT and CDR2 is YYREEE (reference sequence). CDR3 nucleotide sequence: TGTGCCAGCAGCTCCAACCGCGGACTAGCCAAAAACATTCAGTACTTC. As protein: CASSSNRGLAKNIQYF.

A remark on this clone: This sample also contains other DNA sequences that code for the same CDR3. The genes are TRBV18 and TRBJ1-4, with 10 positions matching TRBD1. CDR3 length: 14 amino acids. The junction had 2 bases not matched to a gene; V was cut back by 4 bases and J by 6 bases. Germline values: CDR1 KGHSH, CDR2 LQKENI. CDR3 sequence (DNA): TGTGCCAGCTCACAAGGACAGGGGGATGAAAAACTGTTTTTT. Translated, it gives CASSQGQGDEKLFF.

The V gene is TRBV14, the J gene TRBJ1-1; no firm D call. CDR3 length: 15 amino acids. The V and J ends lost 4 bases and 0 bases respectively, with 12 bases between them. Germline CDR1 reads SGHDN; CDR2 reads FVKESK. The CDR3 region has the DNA TGTGCCAGCAGCCGACAAAGGCATATGAACACTGAAGCTTTCTTT. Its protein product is CASSRQRHMNTEAFF.

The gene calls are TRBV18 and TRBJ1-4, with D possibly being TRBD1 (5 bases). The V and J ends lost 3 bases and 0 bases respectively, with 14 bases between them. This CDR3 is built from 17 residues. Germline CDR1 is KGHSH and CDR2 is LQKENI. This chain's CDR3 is CASSPLTVRSTNEKLFF. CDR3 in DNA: TGTGCCAGCTCACCGTTGACAGTCCGATCAACTAATGAAAAACTGTTTTTT.

CDR3 DNA: TGTGCCAGCAGCTCGGTTGACAGGGCAAATAATTCACCCCTCCACTTT. Its protein product is CASSSVDRANNSPLHF. The chain employs TRBV27 and TRBJ1-6, with 7 bases identical to TRBD1. V dropped 6 bases and J dropped 5; count of bases not matched to a gene: 10. This CDR3 has 16 residues. Germline V CDR1 and CDR2: MNHEY, SMNVEV (reference sequence).

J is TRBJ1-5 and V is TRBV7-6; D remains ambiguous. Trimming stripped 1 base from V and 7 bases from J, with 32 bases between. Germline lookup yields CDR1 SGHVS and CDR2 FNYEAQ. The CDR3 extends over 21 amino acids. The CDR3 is CASSLGVRGLVPYMPGQPQHF. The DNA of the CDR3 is TGTGCCAGCAGCTTAGGGGTTCGCGGGCTGGTACCTTATATGCCCGGCCAGCCCCAGCATTTT. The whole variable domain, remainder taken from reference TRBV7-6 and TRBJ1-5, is GAGVSQSPRYKVTKRGQDVALRCDPISGHVSLYWYRQALGQGPEFLTYFNYEAQQDKSGLPNDRFSAERPEGSISTLTIQRTEQRDSAMYRCASSLGVRGLVPYMPGQPQHFGDGTRLSIL.

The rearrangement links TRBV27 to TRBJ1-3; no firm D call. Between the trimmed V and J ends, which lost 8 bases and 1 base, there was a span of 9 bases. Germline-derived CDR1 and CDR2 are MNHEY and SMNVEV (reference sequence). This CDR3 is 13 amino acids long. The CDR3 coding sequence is TGTGCCAGCGAAGGCGGATCTGGAAACACCATATATTTT. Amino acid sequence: CASEGGSGNTIYF.

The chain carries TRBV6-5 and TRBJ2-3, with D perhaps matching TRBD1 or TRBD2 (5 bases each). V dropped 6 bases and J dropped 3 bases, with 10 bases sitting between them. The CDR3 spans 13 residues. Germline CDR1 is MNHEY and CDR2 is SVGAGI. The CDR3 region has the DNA TGTGCCAGCAGCCGGGGACGGACAGATACGCAGTATTTT. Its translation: CASSRGRTDTQYF.

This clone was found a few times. In DNA form, the CDR3 reads TGTGCCAGCAGTTACTCCCCGGGACAGGGGGCCGTAGAGCAGTACTTC. It is translated as CASSYSPGQGAVEQYF. The rearrangement links TRBV6-6 to TRBJ2-7, with 12 positions matching TRBD1. The CDR3 is made up of 16 amino acids. V shed 0 bases, J shed 7 bases, and the junction held 7 bases outside the gene matches. CDR1 and CDR2 from the germline V gene are MNHNY and SVGAGI (reference sequence).

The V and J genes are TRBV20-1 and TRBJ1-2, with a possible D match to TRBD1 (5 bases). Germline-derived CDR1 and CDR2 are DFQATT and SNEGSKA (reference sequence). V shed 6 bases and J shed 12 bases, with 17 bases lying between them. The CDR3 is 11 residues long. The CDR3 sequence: CSAPGGGRDTF. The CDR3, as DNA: TGCAGTGCCCCCGGGGGGGGGAGGGACACCTTC.

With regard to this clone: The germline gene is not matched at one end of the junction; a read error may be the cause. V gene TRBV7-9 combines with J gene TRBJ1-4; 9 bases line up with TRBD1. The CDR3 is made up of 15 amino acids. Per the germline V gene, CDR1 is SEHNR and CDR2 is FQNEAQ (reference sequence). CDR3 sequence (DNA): TGTGCCAGCGGCTTACTCCGGGACAGGGATGAAAAACTGTTTTTT. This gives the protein CASGLLRDRDEKLFF.

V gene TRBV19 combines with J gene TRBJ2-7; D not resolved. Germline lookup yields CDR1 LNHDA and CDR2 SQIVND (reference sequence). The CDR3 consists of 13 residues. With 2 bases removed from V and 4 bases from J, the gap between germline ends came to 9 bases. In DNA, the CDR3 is TGTGCCAGTAGTATATTCTCGGGTTACGAGCAGTACTTC. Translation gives CASSIFSGYEQYF. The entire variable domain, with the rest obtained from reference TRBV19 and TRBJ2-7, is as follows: DGGITQSPKYLFRKEGQNVTLSCEQNLNHDAMYWYRQDPGQGLRLIYYSQIVNDFQKGDIAEGYSVSREKKESFPLTVTSAQKNPTAFYLCASSIFSGYEQYFGPGTRLTVT.

The CDR3 reads CASSSTGTGLYEQYF. The CDR3 nucleotides read TGTGCCAGCAGTAGTACAGGGACAGGACTCTACGAGCAGTACTTC. The rearrangement uses TRBV6-5 and TRBJ2-7, with TRBD1 matching over 8 bases. The CDR3 has 15 residues. Germline assignment: CDR1 MNHEY and CDR2 SVGAGI. Unmatched junction bases numbered 9, after V lost 5 bases and J lost 3 bases.